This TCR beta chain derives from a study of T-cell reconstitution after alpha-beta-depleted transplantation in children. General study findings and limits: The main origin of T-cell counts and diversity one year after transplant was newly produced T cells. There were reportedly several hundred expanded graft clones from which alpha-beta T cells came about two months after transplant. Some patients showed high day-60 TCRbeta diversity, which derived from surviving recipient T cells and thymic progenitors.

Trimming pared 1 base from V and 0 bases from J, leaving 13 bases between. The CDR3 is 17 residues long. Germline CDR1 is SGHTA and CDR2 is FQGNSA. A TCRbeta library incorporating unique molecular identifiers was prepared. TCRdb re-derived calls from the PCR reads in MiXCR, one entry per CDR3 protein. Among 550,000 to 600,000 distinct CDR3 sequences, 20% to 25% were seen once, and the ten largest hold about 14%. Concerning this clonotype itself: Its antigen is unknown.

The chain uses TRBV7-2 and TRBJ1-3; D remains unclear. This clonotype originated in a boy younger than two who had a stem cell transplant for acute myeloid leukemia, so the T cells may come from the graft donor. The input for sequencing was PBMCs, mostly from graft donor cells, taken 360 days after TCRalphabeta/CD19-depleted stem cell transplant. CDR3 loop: CASSLVPDGFSGNTIYF. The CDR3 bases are TGTGCCAGCAGCTTAGTCCCGGACGGATTCTCTGGAAACACCATATATTTT. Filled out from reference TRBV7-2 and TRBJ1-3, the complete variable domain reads GAGVSQSPSNKVTEKGKDVELRCDPISGHTALYWYRQSLGQGLEFLIYFQGNSAPDKSGLPSDRFSAERTGGSVSTLTIQRTQQEDSAVYLCASSLVPDGFSGNTIYFGEGSWLTVV.